This is a list of T cell receptor beta chains from one sample in a study of blood T cells in healthy people across ages. One entry per CDR3 protein, called by TCRdb with MiXCR from the 5' RACE reads. The sample contains about 1.6 million distinct CDR3 sequences, approximately 32% of which appear only once. The sample comprised blood. These receptors came from a woman younger than 45 in good health. The CDR3 runs from the conserved cysteine through the conserved F or W. Fields, in order: CDR3 DNA, CDR3 protein, V gene, D gene, J gene, clone size, CDR3 length. A D gene is named only where the DNA matches it firmly. The size field is filled for only some rows; it gives once, few, many or a size class.

cdr3_nt: TGCGCCAGCAGCCAAGAAGTGACTATCGCCTACGAGCAGTACTTC; cdr3_aa: CASSQEVTIAYEQYF; v_call: TRBV4-1; d_call: .; j_call: TRBJ2-7; clone_size: .; cdr3_length: 15
cdr3_nt: TGTGCCGGCAGCCTTAGGGGGACCCAGTACTTC; cdr3_aa: CAGSLRGTQYF; v_call: TRBV12-3/TRBV12-4; d_call: .; j_call: TRBJ2-5; clone_size: .; cdr3_length: 11
cdr3_nt: TGCGCCAGTAGCCCCGGAGCGGGAGTAGGTGGTGAGCAGTTCTTC; cdr3_aa: CASSPGAGVGGEQFF; v_call: TRBV4-1; d_call: TRBD2; j_call: TRBJ2-1; clone_size: .; cdr3_length: 15
cdr3_nt: TGTGCCAGCAGCGTAGAGGGGGGCGACTACAATGAGCAGTTCTTC; cdr3_aa: CASSVEGGDYNEQFF; v_call: TRBV9; d_call: .; j_call: TRBJ2-1; clone_size: few; cdr3_length: 15
cdr3_nt: TGTGCCAGCAGTTCAAAAACCGGGACAGGGTCATACAATGAGCAGTTCTTC; cdr3_aa: CASSSKTGTGSYNEQFF; v_call: TRBV27; d_call: TRBD1; j_call: TRBJ2-1; clone_size: .; cdr3_length: 17
cdr3_nt: TGTGCCAGCAGTCCTTTACGGGGACAGGTCTACGAGCAGTACTTC; cdr3_aa: CASSPLRGQVYEQYF; v_call: TRBV6-1; d_call: TRBD1; j_call: TRBJ2-7; clone_size: few; cdr3_length: 15
cdr3_nt: TGTGCCAGCAGCCTTGGGACTAGCGGGAGAGGAAGCAATGAGCAGTTCTTC; cdr3_aa: CASSLGTSGRGSNEQFF; v_call: TRBV11-2; d_call: TRBD2; j_call: TRBJ2-1; clone_size: .; cdr3_length: 17
cdr3_nt: TGCGCCAGCAGGCCCCAGGACCCAGGTCTCTCCGAGCAGTACTTC; cdr3_aa: CASRPQDPGLSEQYF; v_call: TRBV2; d_call: .; j_call: TRBJ2-7; clone_size: once; cdr3_length: 15
cdr3_nt: TGTGCCAGCGGCTGCGGCCCTGGGGAGACCCAGTACTTC; cdr3_aa: CASGCGPGETQYF; v_call: TRBV7-3; d_call: .; j_call: TRBJ2-5; clone_size: .; cdr3_length: 13
cdr3_nt: TGCGCCAGCACCAGATTGGCCGGGTTCAATGAGCAGTTCTTC; cdr3_aa: CASTRLAGFNEQFF; v_call: TRBV5-1; d_call: .; j_call: TRBJ2-1; clone_size: .; cdr3_length: 14
cdr3_nt: TGTGCCAGCAGGCAACCGGGGCTAGTAGGATACGAGCAGTACTTC; cdr3_aa: CASRQPGLVGYEQYF; v_call: TRBV6-1; d_call: .; j_call: TRBJ2-7; clone_size: .; cdr3_length: 15
cdr3_nt: TGTGCCAGCAGCTTAGACCGTCTAGCGGGCACAGATACGCAGTATTTT; cdr3_aa: CASSLDRLAGTDTQYF; v_call: TRBV7-6; d_call: TRBD2; j_call: TRBJ2-3; clone_size: .; cdr3_length: 16
cdr3_nt: TGTGCCAGGAGAAAAGAGGACAGGGTCTATAGCAATCAGCCCCAGCATTTT; cdr3_aa: CARRKEDRVYSNQPQHF; v_call: TRBV7-4; d_call: TRBD1; j_call: TRBJ1-5; clone_size: .; cdr3_length: 17
cdr3_nt: TGTGCCAGCAGCTTAGCCGTGCGGCAGACCACAGATACGCAGTATTTT; cdr3_aa: CASSLAVRQTTDTQYF; v_call: TRBV7-9; d_call: .; j_call: TRBJ2-3; clone_size: .; cdr3_length: 16
cdr3_nt: TGTGCCAGCAGTCAACGTTCCGGGACTCTCGAGAGGGGCTACACCTTC; cdr3_aa: CASSQRSGTLERGYTF; v_call: TRBV9; d_call: .; j_call: TRBJ1-2; clone_size: few; cdr3_length: 16
cdr3_nt: TGCGCCAGCAGCCCCCGGGACCAGAGTGAAAAACTGTTTTTT; cdr3_aa: CASSPRDQSEKLFF; v_call: TRBV4-1; d_call: .; j_call: TRBJ1-4; clone_size: .; cdr3_length: 14
cdr3_nt: TGTGCCAGCAGTTACTCGAATGGTCTGCCGCAGTACTTC; cdr3_aa: CASSYSNGLPQYF; v_call: TRBV6-5; d_call: .; j_call: TRBJ2-5; clone_size: .; cdr3_length: 13
cdr3_nt: TGTGTCAGCAGCTTAGGGACAAGCAGCACAGATACGCAGTATTTT; cdr3_aa: CVSSLGTSSTDTQYF; v_call: TRBV7-9; d_call: .; j_call: TRBJ2-3; clone_size: .; cdr3_length: 15
cdr3_nt: TGTGCCAGCAGCCAAGCGGGAGGGCATAGCGGGGAGCTGTTTTTT; cdr3_aa: CASSQAGGHSGELFF; v_call: TRBV11-2; d_call: TRBD2; j_call: TRBJ2-2; clone_size: .; cdr3_length: 15
cdr3_nt: TGTGCCAGCAGCCTAGGGTGGGACGACAAGTCGGAGACCCAGTACTTC; cdr3_aa: CASSLGWDDKSETQYF; v_call: TRBV28; d_call: .; j_call: TRBJ2-5; clone_size: few; cdr3_length: 16
cdr3_nt: TGCAGCGCCAACAGGGCCGAGGATACGCAGTATTTT; cdr3_aa: CSANRAEDTQYF; v_call: TRBV29-1; d_call: .; j_call: TRBJ2-3; clone_size: few; cdr3_length: 12
cdr3_nt: TGTGCCAGCAGCCCCACTAGCCCCCTATCCGAAGAGACCCAGTACTTC; cdr3_aa: CASSPTSPLSEETQYF; v_call: TRBV7-2; d_call: .; j_call: TRBJ2-5; clone_size: few; cdr3_length: 16
cdr3_nt: TGCGCCAGCAGCCAGGGGCGAGGCGAGCAGTACTTC; cdr3_aa: CASSQGRGEQYF; v_call: TRBV3-1; d_call: .; j_call: TRBJ2-7; clone_size: many; cdr3_length: 12
cdr3_nt: TGTGCCAGCAGTTTGCTAGCGAGTTGGGATGAGCAGTTCTTC; cdr3_aa: CASSLLASWDEQFF; v_call: TRBV12-3/TRBV12-4; d_call: .; j_call: TRBJ2-1; clone_size: few; cdr3_length: 14
cdr3_nt: TGCAGTGCTAGAGGGCGGACAGGGGTATCCTTGACCCATATCTATGAGCAGTTCTTC; cdr3_aa: CSARGRTGVSLTHIYEQFF; v_call: TRBV20-1; d_call: TRBD1; j_call: TRBJ2-1; clone_size: .; cdr3_length: 19
cdr3_nt: TGTGCCAGCAGTTACGCGGGATCTAGCTCCTACGAGCAGTACTTC; cdr3_aa: CASSYAGSSSYEQYF; v_call: TRBV6-2/TRBV6-3; d_call: .; j_call: TRBJ2-7; clone_size: .; cdr3_length: 15
cdr3_nt: TGTGCCAGCAGCAGGGGGGAAGGACTAGCGGGTTTCTACGAGCAGTACTTC; cdr3_aa: CASSRGEGLAGFYEQYF; v_call: TRBV7-9; d_call: TRBD2; j_call: TRBJ2-7; clone_size: .; cdr3_length: 17
cdr3_nt: TGTGCCACCAGTGATTCGGGGCTCGAGGTTCGCACTGAAGCTTTCTTT; cdr3_aa: CATSDSGLEVRTEAFF; v_call: TRBV24-1; d_call: .; j_call: TRBJ1-1; clone_size: few; cdr3_length: 16
cdr3_nt: TGCGCCACCCACGGTGGGCTTTTCAGTGAGCAGTTCTTC; cdr3_aa: CATHGGLFSEQFF; v_call: TRBV4-1; d_call: .; j_call: TRBJ2-1; clone_size: .; cdr3_length: 13
cdr3_nt: TGCAGCGTTGAAGGAAGGCAGGGGACCACCTACGAGCAGTACTTC; cdr3_aa: CSVEGRQGTTYEQYF; v_call: TRBV29-1; d_call: .; j_call: TRBJ2-7; clone_size: many; cdr3_length: 15
cdr3_nt: TGTGCCAGCAGTTCCACCGGAGGGGCCCAGTACTTC; cdr3_aa: CASSSTGGAQYF; v_call: TRBV27; d_call: .; j_call: TRBJ2-5; clone_size: few; cdr3_length: 12
cdr3_nt: TGCGCCAGCAGCCAACCTACCAAGAGGGTTGGGTATGGCTACACCTTC; cdr3_aa: CASSQPTKRVGYGYTF; v_call: TRBV4-1; d_call: .; j_call: TRBJ1-2; clone_size: .; cdr3_length: 16
cdr3_nt: TGTGCCACCAGCGATCCGGGACAGGGGACCGAAAGGCAAGAGACCCAGTACTTC; cdr3_aa: CATSDPGQGTERQETQYF; v_call: TRBV15; d_call: TRBD1; j_call: TRBJ2-5; clone_size: .; cdr3_length: 18
cdr3_nt: TGCGCCAGCAGCTTGATGGCAGGGGCACCCGAGCAGTACTTC; cdr3_aa: CASSLMAGAPEQYF; v_call: TRBV5-1; d_call: .; j_call: TRBJ2-7; clone_size: .; cdr3_length: 14
cdr3_nt: TGCAGTGCTAATTTGAGGCGTGATACGCAGTATTTT; cdr3_aa: CSANLRRDTQYF; v_call: TRBV20-1; d_call: .; j_call: TRBJ2-3; clone_size: .; cdr3_length: 12
cdr3_nt: TGTGCCAGCAGTTTAAAGGGGGGCTTGATCGACGAGCAGTACTTC; cdr3_aa: CASSLKGGLIDEQYF; v_call: TRBV27; d_call: .; j_call: TRBJ2-7; clone_size: many; cdr3_length: 15
cdr3_nt: TGTGCCAGCAGTATATGGGACAGGGAGAACACCGGGGAGCTGTTTTTT; cdr3_aa: CASSIWDRENTGELFF; v_call: TRBV27; d_call: TRBD1; j_call: TRBJ2-2; clone_size: few; cdr3_length: 16